The source of this T cell receptor (beta chain) is a study of blood T cell repertoires in COVID-19. Using immunoSEQ multiplex PCR, the repertoire was profiled, and TCRdb retains in-frame clones only, with some absent. This table holds 150,000 to 200,000 clones, around 84% found once. V lost 5 bases and J lost 3; bases outside the gene matches: 3. The CDR3 contains 13 residues. CDR1 is SGHVS, CDR2 FQNEAQ, per germline. This TCR came from a woman between 50 and 59 years old with COVID-19, enrolled during active disease. Sequencing input: peripheral blood. The rearrangement uses TRBV7-8 and TRBJ1-2; 7 bases align to TRBD1. CDR3 in amino acids: CASSVTGDYGYTF. The CDR3 coding sequence is TGTGCCAGCAGCGTTACAGGGGACTATGGCTACACCTTC.